The 17 T cell receptor beta chains below were found in one sample sequenced in a study of cytomegalovirus exposure and HLA in healthy donors. 13 Jbeta primers and 60 Vbeta primers were used for the PCR. Libraries were prepared by immunoSEQ multiplex PCR; TCRdb keeps only in-frame clonotypes and omits some of them. The repertoire holds about 190,000 clones, with 87% as singletons. The sample comprised PBMCs. The receptors were sampled from a man under 40 in good health and CMV-seronegative.

This chain joins TRBV18 and TRBJ2-1; 8 bases map to TRBD1. The CDR3 covers 13 residues. V trimming: 4 bases; J trimming: 8 bases; junction bases outside the gene matches: 4. In germline, CDR1 is KGHSH, CDR2 LQKENI. The CDR3 loop reads CASSRTGPDEQFF. Written as DNA, the CDR3 is TGTGCCAGCTCACGGACAGGGCCGGATGAGCAGTTCTTC. The variable domain in full, with the rest retrieved from reference TRBV18 and TRBJ2-1, is NAGVMQNPRHLVRRRGQEARLRCSPMKGHSHVYWYRQLPEEGLKFMVYLQKENIIDESGMPKERFSAEFPKEGPSILRIQQVVRGDSAAYFCASSRTGPDEQFFGPGTRLTVL.

The V and J genes are TRBV5-6 and TRBJ1-3; weak D call: TRBD1 (6 bases). From germline, CDR1 is SGHDT and CDR2 YYEEEE. V lost 3 bases to trimming and J lost 3 bases, with 19 bases between them. The CDR3 loop spans 17 amino acids. The CDR3 DNA reads as TGTGCCAGCAGCTGGGACACCACCAGGAGGCTTGGAAACACCATATATTTT. It encodes CASSWDTTRRLGNTIYF. The variable domain in full, with the rest retrieved from reference TRBV5-6 and TRBJ1-3, is DAGVTQSPTHLIKTRGQQVTLRCSPKSGHDTVSWYQQALGQGPQFIFQYYEEEERQRGNFPDRFSGHQFPNYSSELNVNALLLGDSALYLCASSWDTTRRLGNTIYFGEGSWLTVV.

Points on this clone: Mismatch with germline at one junction end may stem from a read error. CDR3 DNA sequence: TGTGCCAGCAGCTTGCGACAGGGGGCTGGGGCCAACGGCCTGACTTTC. Translation gives CASSLRQGAGANGLTF. The V gene is TRBV13, the J gene TRBJ2-6; 10 nucleotides match TRBD1. From germline, CDR1 is PRHDT and CDR2 FYEKMQ (reference sequence). This CDR3 contains 16 residues. The whole variable domain, filled in from reference TRBV13 and TRBJ2-6, reads AAGVIQSPRHLIKEKRETATLKCYPIPRHDTVYWYQQGPGQDPQFLISFYEKMQSDKGSIPDRFSAQQFSDYHSELNMSSLELGDSALYFCASSLRQGAGANGLTFGAGSRLTVL.

V is TRBV5-5 and J is TRBJ2-1; 14 bases are a match to TRBD2. Trimming at V came to 6 bases and at J to 5 bases, leaving 7 bases not matched to a gene. The CDR3 totals 16 residues. Germline loops: CDR1 SGHKS, CDR2 YYEKEE (reference sequence). The CDR3 DNA sequence: TGTGCCAGCACCCTATTGGGACTAGCGGGAGACAATGAGCAGTTCTTC. Translating gives CASTLLGLAGDNEQFF.

CDR3 in amino acids: CASSPGQDTSYEQYF. CDR3 coding DNA: TGTGCCAGCAGTCCGGGACAGGACACCTCCTACGAGCAGTACTTC. The chain joins TRBV7-6 to TRBJ2-7; the match to TRBD1 covers 8 bases. The CDR3 totals 15 residues. In germline, CDR1 is SGHVS, CDR2 FNYEAQ. Trimming took 6 bases from V and 0 from J; bases not matched to a gene: 7.

This chain uses TRBV19 with TRBJ1-2; 12 bases agree with TRBD1. Per the germline V gene, CDR1 is LNHDA and CDR2 is SQIVND (reference sequence). This CDR3 has 19 amino acids. J lost 7 bases, V lost 6 bases, and 21 bases had no gene match. This CDR3 reads CASRPPPGDRGRRLRGYTF. CDR3 nucleotide sequence: TGTGCCAGTAGACCTCCCCCAGGGGACAGGGGGCGCAGGTTACGTGGCTACACCTTC. Based on the CDR3 plus reference TRBV19 and TRBJ1-2, the full variable domain is DGGITQSPKYLFRKEGQNVTLSCEQNLNHDAMYWYRQDPGQGLRLIYYSQIVNDFQKGDIAEGYSVSREKKESFPLTVTSAQKNPTAFYLCASRPPPGDRGRRLRGYTFGSGTRLTVV.

V gene TRBV28 combines with J gene TRBJ2-7; 8 bases align to TRBD2. The CDR3 consists of 16 residues. The V gene end was trimmed by 5 bases and the J gene end by 5 bases; junction bases not matched to a gene: 14. The germline CDR1 and CDR2 sequences are MDHEN and SYDVKM. The CDR3 bases are TGTGCCAGCAGTCTTCGGACTAGCTTTCTTAGCCACGAGCAGTACTTC. This encodes CASSLRTSFLSHEQYF.

This chain links TRBV6-6 with TRBJ1-1, with D possibly being TRBD1 (6 bases). Germline loops: CDR1 MNHNY, CDR2 SVGAGI (reference sequence). The V gene lost 6 bases and the J gene lost 6 bases, with 14 bases spanning the gap. CDR3 length equals 13 residues. The CDR3 spells CASRKTGSAEAFF. The CDR3 DNA reads TGTGCCAGCAGGAAGACAGGTAGCGCTGAAGCTTTCTTT.

This chain connects TRBV4-1 to TRBJ2-2; 8 bases are a match to TRBD2. The CDR3 length is 18 residues. After removal of 3 bases from V and 0 bases from J, the junction contained 9 bases not matched to a gene. CDR1 and CDR2 (germline): MGHRA, YSYEKL. This CDR3 is CASSQLPSGGPNTGELFF. CDR3 sequence (DNA): TGCGCCAGCAGCCAGCTACCCAGCGGGGGCCCGAACACCGGGGAGCTGTTTTTT.

V gene TRBV6-5 combines with J gene TRBJ2-7; TRBD2 might be the D (5 bases). Germline lookup yields CDR1 MNHEY and CDR2 SVGAGI. V was pared by 6 bases and J by 5 bases, with 14 bases between. CDR3 length equals 13 residues. The CDR3 loop reads CASREVVTHEQYF. In DNA, the CDR3 is TGTGCCAGCAGGGAGGTAGTAACTCACGAGCAGTACTTC.

This clone has only a few counts. The chain is built from TRBV15 and TRBJ2-1, with D possibly TRBD1 on 6 matching bases. The germline gives CDR1 LNHNV, CDR2 YYDKDF (reference sequence). The CDR3 runs to 15 residues. V was cut by 0 bases and J by 7 bases, with 13 bases left in between. CDR3 sequence: CATSRDRRGGNEQFF. The CDR3 nucleotides are TGTGCCACCAGCAGAGATCGCAGGGGTGGTAATGAGCAGTTCTTC.

Points on this clone: This CDR3 is also generated by other DNA sequences in the sample. The chain joins TRBV28 to TRBJ2-7; 8 bases line up with TRBD1. CDR3 length: 14 residues. The ends lost 5 bases at V and 0 bases at J; junction bases unmatched: 3. Germline CDR1 and CDR2: MDHEN and SYDVKM. CDR3 sequence (DNA): TGTGCCAGCAGTCCGGGACAGGCCTCCTACGAGCAGTACTTC. Residues: CASSPGQASYEQYF.

The rearrangement links TRBV4-1 to TRBJ2-7; D is possibly TRBD1 (8 bases). Trimming cost V 2 bases and J 0 bases, with 14 bases left between them. The CDR3 length is 16 residues. CDR1 is MGHRA, CDR2 YSYEKL, per germline. The DNA of the CDR3 is TGCGCCAGCAGCCAATACACAGGGGGGGCCTCCTACGAGCAGTACTTC. The encoded protein is CASSQYTGGASYEQYF.

The chain has TRBV2 and TRBJ1-1, with 8 bases lining up with TRBD1. The CDR3 totals 13 residues. Germline CDR1 and CDR2: SNHLY and FYNNEI. V was clipped by 2 bases and J by 10 bases; unmatched bases: 6. For the CDR3, the DNA is TGTGCCAGCAGTGAAACCAGGGGGCGGGTAGCTTTCTTT. Amino acid sequence: CASSETRGRVAFF.

The chain recombines TRBV28 with TRBJ2-7; 10 nucleotides align to TRBD2. J was trimmed by 6 bases and V by 5 bases; bases with no gene match: 19. Germline V lookup: CDR1 MDHEN, CDR2 SYDVKM. The CDR3 is 18 amino acids. The CDR3, as DNA: TGTGCCAGCAGTCCCCCCCGTCGGCGGAGCGGGGGGGCTGGCGAGCAGTACTTC. Amino acid sequence: CASSPPRRRSGGAGEQYF.

V and J are TRBV28 and TRBJ1-4; 10 positions match TRBD1. V lost 6 bases and J lost 7; bases outside the gene matches: 5. The CDR3 totals 14 residues. Per the germline V gene, CDR1 is MDHEN and CDR2 is SYDVKM. The CDR3 reads CASSRDRGGEKLFF. CDR3 coding DNA: TGTGCCAGCAGCAGGGACAGGGGCGGTGAAAAACTGTTTTTT.

The genes are TRBV25-1 and TRBJ2-7; 7 bases match TRBD2. The V gene's germline CDR1 is MGHDK and CDR2 SYGVNS. The CDR3 contains 12 residues. V lost 4 bases, J lost 10 bases, and 7 bases stayed unmatched. The CDR3 region has the DNA TGTGCCAGCAGTGGGGGGGGGTTAGTCCAGTACTTC. Amino acids: CASSGGGLVQYF.